This entry concerns a single T cell receptor beta chain. This receptor's antigen is unknown. It has no much larger one-base neighbor in the sample; base qualities were not kept. This specimen belongs to a study of cytomegalovirus exposure and HLA in healthy donors (dated by TCRdb to 2016 to 2017). With regard to the full study: According to an earlier analysis of several hundred of the donors, about 179 million T cells yielded roughly 110 million unique TCR beta sequences and approximately 300 Gb of sequence data. An early release covering about 600 HLA-typed donors comprised about 320 gigabases of sequencing data and around 80 million unique TCR sequences. The genetic ancestry cluster associated with self-reported Caucasian donors included 81% of the roughly 360 genotyped donors. The study was designed to test whether signatures of past pathogen exposure could be identified by cataloging public T cell receptors. Using immunosequencing, the study profiled T cell repertoires from roughly 650 subjects and related those repertoires to cytomegalovirus serostatus. In addition to the first cohort of 650 to 750 subjects, a separate validation cohort of 120 different subjects was used. The study combined high-throughput TCR immunosequencing, statistical association of individual TCRs with disease status, and machine learning to predict cytomegalovirus infection status. A later analysis re-analyzed previously published TCR beta repertoires from 660 or so donors and added high-resolution HLA genotyping to study TCR occurrence patterns. The later analysis used no new phenotypic data to find candidate immune exposures, relying instead on TCR beta sequences and their occurrence across donors. An earlier analysis of some 500 of the donors applied high-throughput TCR beta sequencing to assess whether each TCR beta V gene segment acted as functional or pseudogenic. Donor age, sex, ethnicity and CMV serostatus were collected together with the repertoire data. A later genetic analysis used genome-wide SNP genotypes for about 60% of the roughly 670 donors, treating that subset as a discovery cohort. Every repertoire in the discovery cohort had been generated on one and the same sequencing platform. Both class I and class II loci were covered by HLA typing, at four-digit resolution. The number of donors typed differed by locus, with about 629-640 for A, B, C, DRB1 and DQB1, 522 for DQA1, over 600 for DPA1, and around 430 for DPB1. Several DR-DQ haplotypes were treated as single units for association and clustering because of strong linkage in the cohort. Among a few hundred genotyped donors of the cohort, an average of about 240,000 unique TCR beta nucleotide sequences were sequenced per donor, roughly 20% of them non-productive. Paper-wide results and their limitations: The earlier analysis of fewer than 750 of the donors excluded roughly 17 rarely observed V segments, including chromosome 9 orphons, because counts were too low. The cohort was sequenced for TCR beta chains only, and without alpha or paired-chain data the features that could be detected were limited. Because HLA typing was missing for some donors at each locus, association tests included only the typed subset. A further reported finding was that TCR beta sequences accurately predicted the HLA-A and HLA-B alleles for most subjects in the first cohort. Because the 87-base-pair reads could not distinguish some IMGT-functional V segments, including TRBV6-2 and TRBV6-3, those segments were excluded. In both the original and validation cohorts, the classifier was reported to diagnose cytomegalovirus status with high specificity and sensitivity. A later analysis associated 17,000 or so TCR beta sequences with specific HLA alleles at a false discovery rate of 0.05. A later genetic analysis reported fewer N-insertions in productive TCRs among donors in an Asian-associated ancestry cluster than the roughly 690-donor mean. A later analysis found that most CMV-associated TCR beta chains appeared HLA-restricted, with HLA associations seemingly driven largely by CMV exposure. V-gene and J-gene trimming of TCR beta chains was associated with a missense DCLRE1C variant in a later genetic analysis, and the association was replicated in an independent cohort. The presence/absence analyses assumed that sequencing depth was roughly uniform across donors, and that assumption may not be true. In a later analysis, the rate of TCR association differed among HLA loci, with DRB1 alleles having the most associated TCRs and HLA-C alleles having the fewest. In a later analysis, HLA-associated TCR beta chains were found to be more clonally expanded and to have lower generation probabilities than equally common non-associated chains. It was suggested by the authors that the approach could potentially be generalized to other disease states and immunological phenotypes. The sequencing pipeline was judged likely to have produced a cluster of highly shared sequence variants as a technical artifact. The study listed 150 to 200 TCR beta chains as associated with cytomegalovirus. Correlated functional status among segregating V segments might reflect linkage disequilibrium, but an unknown experimental factor could not be ruled out. Assigning TCR associations to individual alleles was difficult when HLA alleles, especially DR and DQ, strongly co-occurred. An earlier analysis of around 500 of the donors showed that most TCR beta V segments appeared in productive rearrangements either about 87% or about 30% of the time, which broadly matched IMGT annotations. A later analysis reported that several top co-occurrence clusters appeared linked to parvovirus B19, influenza, CMV and Epstein-Barr virus. Across donors, most TCR sequences were observed very rarely, whereas some public TCRs were present in many individuals. For the cohort, immune exposure information was limited to CMV serostatus. In vitro tests confirmed that a few of the cytomegalovirus-associated TCR beta chains recognize cytomegalovirus antigens.

The V end loses 1 base and the J end loses 9 bases, and a stretch of 11 bases separates them. The germline V gene provides CDR1 SGHRS and CDR2 YFSETQ. Including cysteine and phenylalanine, the CDR3 has 13 amino acids. Only CDR3 DNA is held: 39 bases, read in frame from base 1. The cohort was made up of approximately 700 healthy bone marrow donors. At the time of sampling, all cohort members were nominally healthy, though unrecorded immune exposures were likely present. The donor tested CMV seropositive, placing the donor among the roughly 300 seropositive members of the cohort. A peripheral blood sample was provided by each donor, and peripheral blood mononuclear cells were used for TCR beta sequencing. Genomic DNA extraction from the blood cell samples was performed with the Qiagen DNeasy Blood Extraction Kit. Library preparation employed the immunoSEQ multiplex PCR assay. For the multiplex PCR, a mixture combining 60 forward primers for TCR Vbeta segments and 13 reverse primers for TCR Jbeta segments was used. The CDR3 region of rearranged TCR beta genes was amplified from genomic DNA by a multiplex PCR assay. On the Illumina HiSeq System, the amplified TCR beta libraries were sequenced as 87-base-pair reads. The original methods were these. Across the 600 to 700 repertoires, a later analysis counted 80 million or so unique TCR beta chains, roughly 11 million of which were shared by at least two donors. Raw reads were error-corrected and collapsed into unique sequences with a nearest-neighbor algorithm that merged closely related sequences to remove PCR and sequencing errors. To assign V, D and J gene segments, CDR3 sequences were aligned to IMGT reference sequences. For a sequence to be retained, a match of at least six nucleotides was required to both a V gene segment and a J gene segment. Rearrangements were classified as productive when the CDR3 lacked stop codons and remained in frame with V and J, and all other rearrangements were classified as non-productive. CDR3 was defined according to IMGT convention as the region running from the second conserved V-encoded cysteine to the conserved J-encoded phenylalanine. The earlier analysis of some 600 of the donors excluded sequences that lacked an unambiguous match to a single V gene segment. In an earlier analysis of approximately 550 of the donors, V segments were called functional above 56.7% productive rearrangements and were called segregating when the between-donor standard deviation exceeded 5%. A statistical classification framework was developed to diagnose cytomegalovirus status using the catalog of TCR beta chain sequences. A later analysis assigned V and J genes by comparing TCR nucleotide sequences with IMGT/GENE-DB human TR gene sequences. Using the TCRdist pipeline, a later analysis assigned CDR3 sequences along with most-parsimonious VDJ recombination scenarios. In a later analysis, each TCR beta chain was defined by its CDR3 amino acid sequence together with its V-gene family, and reads without a unique V-gene family were excluded. In a later analysis, around 650 highly shared, low-generation-probability nucleotide sequences were removed to address suspected cross-contamination and a sequencing artifact. For each public chain, a later analysis derived a clonal expansion index from normalized ranks of inferred template counts within each repertoire. Generation probabilities in a later analysis came from a VDJ recombination model fitted to out-of-frame rearrangements, and those results were checked against IGoR. In a later analysis, TCR-TCR, TCR-HLA and TCR-CMV co-occurrence was scored with hypergeometric tests, and a repertoire-size bias correction was applied to TCR pairs. In a later analysis, false discovery rates were estimated by permuting HLA or CMV assignments 20 times. In a later analysis, co-occurring TCRs were grouped with DBSCAN, and TCRdist sequence similarity was added when clustering was performed within HLA-allele-positive subsets. Repertoires with fewer than 30,000 or more than 120,000 public chains were left out of co-occurrence clustering, as were about 5 repertoires with anomalous nucleotide sharing. TCRdb obtained this table from immuneACCESS and retained in-frame rearrangements with V and J assigned. These tables miss some clones; where compared with another copy, unresolved V genes account for less than half of the shortfall, and the remainder is unexplained. The DNA gave D and trimming, while V, J and clone size come from that table. This sample lists 100,000 to 120,000 clones; around four fifths were detected once. The leading ten clones occupy 8.6% of the sample.

This sequence was found in a woman between 40 and 55 years old in good health and CMV-seropositive. The rearrangement joined TRBV5-1 to TRBJ2-1, with a tentative D gene TRBD2 over 5 matching bases. Material for sequencing was PBMCs. The CDR3 region has the sequence CASSLPSSSEQFF. Here is the DNA: TGCGCCAGCAGCTTGCCTAGCTCTAGTGAGCAGTTCTTC.